This T cell receptor (beta chain) was retrieved from a study of cytomegalovirus exposure and HLA in healthy donors. Primers: 60 Vbeta forward and 13 Jbeta reverse. Measured with immunoSEQ multiplex PCR; TCRdb has only the in-frame clones, and not every one. The table has around 170,000 clones, more than 70% seen once. The germline V gene has CDR1 LGHNT and CDR2 FRNRAP. The CDR3 loop spans 15 amino acids. V dropped 5 bases and J dropped 1; count of bases not matched to a gene: 4. There were likely unrecorded immune exposures, though donors were nominally healthy when sampled. The rearrangement uses TRBV12-5 and TRBJ2-2, with 7 bases lining up with TRBD1. Sequences were obtained from PBMCs. This TCR derives from a boy aged 2 to 10 in good health and CMV-seronegative. Written as DNA, the CDR3 is TGTGCTAGTGGTACGGACAGGATGAACACCGGGGAGCTGTTTTTT. It specifies CASGTDRMNTGELFF. Variable domain in full (rest from reference TRBV12-5 and TRBJ2-2): DARVTQTPRHKVTEMGQEVTMRCQPILGHNTVFWYRQTMMQGLELLAYFRNRAPLDDSGMPKDRFSAEMPDATLATLKIQPSEPRDSAVYFCASGTDRMNTGELFFGEGSRLTVL.